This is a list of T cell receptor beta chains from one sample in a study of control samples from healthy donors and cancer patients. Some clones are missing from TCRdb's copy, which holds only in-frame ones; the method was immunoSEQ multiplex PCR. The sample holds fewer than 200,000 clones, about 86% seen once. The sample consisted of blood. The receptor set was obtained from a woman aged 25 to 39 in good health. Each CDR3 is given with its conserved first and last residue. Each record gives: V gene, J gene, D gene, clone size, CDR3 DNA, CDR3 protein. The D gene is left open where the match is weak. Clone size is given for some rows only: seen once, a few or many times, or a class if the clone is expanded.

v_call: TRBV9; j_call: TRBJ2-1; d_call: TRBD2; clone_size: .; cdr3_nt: TGTGCCAGCAGCGAGGGACTAGCTGTCGATGAGCAGTTCTTC; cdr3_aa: CASSEGLAVDEQFF
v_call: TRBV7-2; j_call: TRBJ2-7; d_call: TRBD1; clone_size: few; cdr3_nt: TGTGCCAGCAGCTTAGAGACAGGGGGCTACGAGCAGTACTTC; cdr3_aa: CASSLETGGYEQYF
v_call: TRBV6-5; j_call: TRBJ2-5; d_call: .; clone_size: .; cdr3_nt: TGTGCCAGCAGTTACTCGCGAGGCTATGAGACCCAGTACTTC; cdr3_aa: CASSYSRGYETQYF
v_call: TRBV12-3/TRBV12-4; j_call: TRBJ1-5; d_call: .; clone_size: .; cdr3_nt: TGTGCCAGCAGTTTCGGAGGAGACCAGCCCCAGCATTTT; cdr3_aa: CASSFGGDQPQHF
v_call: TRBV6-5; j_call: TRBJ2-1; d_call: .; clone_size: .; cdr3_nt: TGTGCCAGCAGTTACTCGACACAGGGTGTCGATGAGCAGTTCTTC; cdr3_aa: CASSYSTQGVDEQFF
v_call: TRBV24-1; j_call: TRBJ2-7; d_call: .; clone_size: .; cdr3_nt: TGTGCCACCAGTGATTCACCAAGATCCACAGGACATCACTTC; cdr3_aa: CATSDSPRSTGHHF
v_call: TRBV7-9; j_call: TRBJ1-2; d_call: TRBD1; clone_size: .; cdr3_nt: TGTGCCAGCAGCTTAGAGGGGGACAGGGGGCTCTATGGCTACACCTTC; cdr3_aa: CASSLEGDRGLYGYTF
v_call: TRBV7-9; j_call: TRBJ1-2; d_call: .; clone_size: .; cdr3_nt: TGTGCCAGCAGCTTCGTTAGAGGGTCCGATGGCTACACCTTC; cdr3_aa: CASSFVRGSDGYTF
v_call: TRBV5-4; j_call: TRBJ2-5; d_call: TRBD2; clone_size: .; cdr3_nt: TGTGCCAGCAGCAGGGGACTAGCGGAAGAGACCCAGTACTTC; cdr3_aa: CASSRGLAEETQYF
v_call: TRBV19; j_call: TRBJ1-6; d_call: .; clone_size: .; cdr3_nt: TGTGCCAGTAGCCCGTTGAAACCCAATTCACCCCTCCACTTT; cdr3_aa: CASSPLKPNSPLHF
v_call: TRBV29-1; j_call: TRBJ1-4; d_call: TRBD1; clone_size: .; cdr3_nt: TGCAGCGTTGAAAGCGGACAGGGGTTAGGAAAACTGTTTTTT; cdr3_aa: CSVESGQGLGKLFF
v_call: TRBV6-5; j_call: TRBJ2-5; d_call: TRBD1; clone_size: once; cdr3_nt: TGTGCCAGCAGGCAGACAGGGCGGGAAGAGACCCAGTACTTC; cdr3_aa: CASRQTGREETQYF
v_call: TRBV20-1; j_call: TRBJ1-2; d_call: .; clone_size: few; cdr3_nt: TGCAGTGCTAGTGGCATCTATGGCTACACCTTC; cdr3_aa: CSASGIYGYTF
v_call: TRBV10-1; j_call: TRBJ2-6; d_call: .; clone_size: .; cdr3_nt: TGCGCCAGCAGTGCTGACAGGCCGCTTCACTCTGGGGCCAACGTCCTGACTTTC; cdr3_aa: CASSADRPLHSGANVLTF
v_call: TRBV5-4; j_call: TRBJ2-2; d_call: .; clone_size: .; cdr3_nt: TGTGCCAGCAGCTTGGAAGGGGCTTCGAACACCGGGGAGCTGTTTTTT; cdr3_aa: CASSLEGASNTGELFF
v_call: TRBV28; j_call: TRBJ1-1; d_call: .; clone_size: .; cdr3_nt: TGTGCCAGCGGCACCCTACATGGTGAAGCTTTCTTT; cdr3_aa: CASGTLHGEAFF
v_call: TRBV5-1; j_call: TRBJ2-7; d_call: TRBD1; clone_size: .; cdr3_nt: TGCGCCAGCAGCTTGGCCTCGACAGGGGGCTTCTACGAGCAGTACTTC; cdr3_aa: CASSLASTGGFYEQYF
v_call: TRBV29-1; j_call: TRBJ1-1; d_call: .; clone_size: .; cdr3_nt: TGCAGCGTGGTTCTGAACACTGAAGCTTTCTTT; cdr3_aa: CSVVLNTEAFF
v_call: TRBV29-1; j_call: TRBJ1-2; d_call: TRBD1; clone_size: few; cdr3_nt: TGCAGCGTCGCGGACAGGGGGCATGGCTACACCTTC; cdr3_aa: CSVADRGHGYTF
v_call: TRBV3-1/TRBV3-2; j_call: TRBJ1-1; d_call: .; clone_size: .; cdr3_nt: TGTGCCAGCAGCCAAATCCGGCAGGGGAGGCCTGAAGCTTTCTTT; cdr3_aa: CASSQIRQGRPEAFF
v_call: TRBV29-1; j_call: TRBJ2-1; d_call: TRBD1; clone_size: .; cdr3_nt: TGCAGCGTTGTCCAGGACAGGGTAGTCCATGAGCAGTTCTTC; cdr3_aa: CSVVQDRVVHEQFF
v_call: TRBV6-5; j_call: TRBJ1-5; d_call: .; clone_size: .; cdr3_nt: TGTGCCAGCAGGGCCCCAAATCAGCCCCAGCATTTT; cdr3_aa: CASRAPNQPQHF
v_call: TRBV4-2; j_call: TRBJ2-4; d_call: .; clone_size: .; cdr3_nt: TGTGCCAGCAGCCCAGGAGGACTTCAAAACATTCAGTACTTC; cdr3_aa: CASSPGGLQNIQYF
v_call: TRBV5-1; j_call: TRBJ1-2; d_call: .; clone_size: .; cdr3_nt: TGCGCCAGCAGCGACGCCCCGTGGGTCTATGGCTACACCTTC; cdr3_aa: CASSDAPWVYGYTF
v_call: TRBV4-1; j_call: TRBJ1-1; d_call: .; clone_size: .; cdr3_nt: TGCGCCAGCAGCCAAGATATGGGGGCCAGGGAGGGGGCTTTCTTT; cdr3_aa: CASSQDMGAREGAFF
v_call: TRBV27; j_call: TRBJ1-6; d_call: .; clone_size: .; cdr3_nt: TGTGCCAGCAGTTTATACACCAGGGGATATTCACCCCTCCACTTT; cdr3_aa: CASSLYTRGYSPLHF
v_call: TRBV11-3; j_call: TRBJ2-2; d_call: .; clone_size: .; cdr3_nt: TGTGCCAGCAGCTTACGGGATTCGAACACCGGGGAGCTGTTTTTT; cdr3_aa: CASSLRDSNTGELFF
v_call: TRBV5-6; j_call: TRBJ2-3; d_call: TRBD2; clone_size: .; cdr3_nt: TGTGCCAGCAGCTTGCTAGCGGGGGGGCCATATACGCAGTATTTT; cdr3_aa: CASSLLAGGPYTQYF
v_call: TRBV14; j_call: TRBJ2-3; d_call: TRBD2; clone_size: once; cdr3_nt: TGTGCCAGCAGCCCTACGGGGCGGGAGGGTCGCACAGATACGCAGTATTTT; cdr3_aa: CASSPTGREGRTDTQYF
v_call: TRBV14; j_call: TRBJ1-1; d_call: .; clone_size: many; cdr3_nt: TGTGCCAGCAGCCCCTTTACAGGGTGGGACACTGAAGCTTTCTTT; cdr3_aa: CASSPFTGWDTEAFF
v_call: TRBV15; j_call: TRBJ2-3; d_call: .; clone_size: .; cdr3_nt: TGTGCCACCAGCAGCCCACGAGTGAGCACAGATACGCAGTATTTT; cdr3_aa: CATSSPRVSTDTQYF
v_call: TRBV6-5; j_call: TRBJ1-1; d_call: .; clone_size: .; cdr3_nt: TGTGCCAGCAGTATATGGGATGGCACTGAAGCTTTCTTT; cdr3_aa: CASSIWDGTEAFF
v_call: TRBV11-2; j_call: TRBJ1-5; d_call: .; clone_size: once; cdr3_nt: TGTGCCAGCAGCCTCGGGCTCCTTGGGACCAATCAGCCCCAGCATTTT; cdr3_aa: CASSLGLLGTNQPQHF
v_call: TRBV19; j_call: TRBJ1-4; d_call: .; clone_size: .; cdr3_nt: TGTGCCAGTAGTTCCCGGAGGGTCACTAATGAAAAACTGTTTTTT; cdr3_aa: CASSSRRVTNEKLFF
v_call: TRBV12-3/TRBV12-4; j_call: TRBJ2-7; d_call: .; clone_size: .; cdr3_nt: TGTGCCAGCAGTCCCAGGGTCTACGAGCAGTACTTC; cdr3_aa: CASSPRVYEQYF
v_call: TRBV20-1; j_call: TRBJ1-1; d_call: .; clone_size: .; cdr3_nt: TGCAGTGCCCGAGTCGGGGAGTTCTTT; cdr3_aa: CSARVGEFF
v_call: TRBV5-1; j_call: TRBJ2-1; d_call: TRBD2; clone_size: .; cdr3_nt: TGCGCCAGCAGCTTGTCCGCGGGAGCATCTCATGAGCAGTTCTTC; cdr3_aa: CASSLSAGASHEQFF
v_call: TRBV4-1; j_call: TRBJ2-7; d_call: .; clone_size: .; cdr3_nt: TGCGCCAGCAGCCGTACTAGAGCCTACGAGCAGTACTTC; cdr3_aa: CASSRTRAYEQYF
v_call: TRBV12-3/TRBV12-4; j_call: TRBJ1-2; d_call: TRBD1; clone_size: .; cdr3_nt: TGTGCCAGCAGAGAGACAGGGTTTCGCTACACCTTC; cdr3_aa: CASRETGFRYTF
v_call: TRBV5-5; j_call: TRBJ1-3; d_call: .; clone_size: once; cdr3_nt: TGTGCCAGCAGCTTGGGAGGGGGCTCTGGAAACACCATATATTTT; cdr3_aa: CASSLGGGSGNTIYF
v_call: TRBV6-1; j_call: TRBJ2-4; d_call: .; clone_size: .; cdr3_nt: TGTGCCAGCAGTGACCACTACCTGCAGGGAATTAGGGCCAAAAACATTCAGTACTTC; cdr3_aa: CASSDHYLQGIRAKNIQYF
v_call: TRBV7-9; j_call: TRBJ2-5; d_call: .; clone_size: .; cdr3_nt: TGTGCCAGCAGCTTATTTGGGGACGGAGAAGAGACCCAGTACTTC; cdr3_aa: CASSLFGDGEETQYF
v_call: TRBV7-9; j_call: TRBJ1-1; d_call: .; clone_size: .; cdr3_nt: TGTGCCAGCAGCTTAGGCGGAGGGAGGGACACTGAAGCTTTCTTT; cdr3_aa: CASSLGGGRDTEAFF
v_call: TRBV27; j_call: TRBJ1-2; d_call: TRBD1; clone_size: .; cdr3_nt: TGTGCCAGCAGTCCCAGGGGGGTCCTGGGGGGCTACACCTTC; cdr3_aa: CASSPRGVLGGYTF
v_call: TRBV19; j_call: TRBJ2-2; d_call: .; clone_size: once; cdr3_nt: TGTGCCAGTAGGGGGACGTCCACCGGGGAGCTGTTTTTT; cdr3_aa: CASRGTSTGELFF
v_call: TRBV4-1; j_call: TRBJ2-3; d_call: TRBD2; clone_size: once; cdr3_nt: TGCGCCAGCAGAAAGGGACTAGCGGGGGGGCGTGGCGATACGCAGTATTTT; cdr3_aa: CASRKGLAGGRGDTQYF
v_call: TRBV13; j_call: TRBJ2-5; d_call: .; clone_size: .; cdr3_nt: TGTGCCAGCAGCTTAGACAGGGAAGAGACCCAGTACTTC; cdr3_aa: CASSLDREETQYF
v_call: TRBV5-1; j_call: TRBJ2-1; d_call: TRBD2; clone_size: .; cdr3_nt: TGCGCCAGCAGCTTAAACGCGGGGGACTCCTACAATGAGCAGTTCTTC; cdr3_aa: CASSLNAGDSYNEQFF
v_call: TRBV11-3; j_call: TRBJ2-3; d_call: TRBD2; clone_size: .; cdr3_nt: TGTGCCAGCAGCTTAACTAGCGGGGTTTCAGATACGCAGTATTTT; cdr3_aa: CASSLTSGVSDTQYF
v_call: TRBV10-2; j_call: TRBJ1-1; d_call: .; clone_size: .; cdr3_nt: TGCGCCAGCAGTGGGCGGATGAACACTGAAGCTTTCTTT; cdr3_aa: CASSGRMNTEAFF
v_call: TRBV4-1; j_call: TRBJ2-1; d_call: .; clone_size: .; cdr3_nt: TGCGCCAGCAGCCAAGAGACTAGTAACCGCGAGCAGTTCTTC; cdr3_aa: CASSQETSNREQFF
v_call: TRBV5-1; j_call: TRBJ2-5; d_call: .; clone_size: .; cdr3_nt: TGCGCCAGCGGATGGCTGGTCGGGACCCAGTACTTC; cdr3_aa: CASGWLVGTQYF